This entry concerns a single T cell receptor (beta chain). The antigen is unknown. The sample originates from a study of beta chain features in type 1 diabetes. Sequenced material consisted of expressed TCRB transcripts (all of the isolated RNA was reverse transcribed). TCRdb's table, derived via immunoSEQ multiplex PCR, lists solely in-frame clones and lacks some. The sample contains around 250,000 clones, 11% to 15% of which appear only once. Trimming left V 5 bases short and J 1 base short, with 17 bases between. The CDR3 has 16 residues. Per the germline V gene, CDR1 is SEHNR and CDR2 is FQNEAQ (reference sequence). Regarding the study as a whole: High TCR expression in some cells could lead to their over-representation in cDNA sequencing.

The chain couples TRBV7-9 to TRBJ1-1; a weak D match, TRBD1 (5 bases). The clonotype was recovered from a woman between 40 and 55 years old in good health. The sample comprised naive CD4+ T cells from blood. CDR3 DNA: TGTGCCAGCAGCCCACCCGGGGGGAGGGCGAACACTGAAGCTTTCTTT. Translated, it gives CASSPPGGRANTEAFF.